These T cell receptor beta chains were read from a single sample in a study of shared clonotypes between healthy human individuals. Only in-frame clones appear in the TCRdb table, and some are missing; sequencing was by immunoSEQ multiplex PCR. In the table there are 2,500,000 or so clones, 90% to 95% of which are singletons. Sequencing was done on a sample of naive CD4+ T cells from PBMCs. These receptors were obtained from a young man in good health. Some clones in this sample may be carry-over from other donors' samples. Each CDR3 is given with its conserved first and last residue. Each record gives: CDR3 DNA, CDR3 protein, J gene, clone size, V gene, D gene. D genes are given only for firm matches. Some rows have no size entry. The others give once, few or many, or a class for an expanded clone.

CDR3nt: TGCAGCGTTGAGGGTAGGGCGTTTATTGAAGCTTTCTTT
CDR3aa: CSVEGRAFIEAFF
j_gene: TRBJ1-1
abundance: NA
v_gene: TRBV29-1
d_gene: NA

CDR3nt: TGTGCCAGCAGCCAACGCCGGGACACTTCTAACTATGGCTACACCTTC
CDR3aa: CASSQRRDTSNYGYTF
j_gene: TRBJ1-2
abundance: NA
v_gene: TRBV14
d_gene: NA

CDR3nt: TGTGCCAGCAGCGTTGAGAGAAGCTTC
CDR3aa: CASSVERSF
j_gene: TRBJ2-7
abundance: NA
v_gene: TRBV5-6
d_gene: NA

CDR3nt: TGTGCCAGCAGACCCGTTAGGGACAGTGAAGCTTTCTTT
CDR3aa: CASRPVRDSEAFF
j_gene: TRBJ1-1
abundance: once
v_gene: TRBV11-2
d_gene: TRBD1

CDR3nt: TGCAGTGCTGGCCAGGAGGATACGCAGTATTTT
CDR3aa: CSAGQEDTQYF
j_gene: TRBJ2-3
abundance: NA
v_gene: TRBV20-1
d_gene: NA

CDR3nt: TGCGCCAGCAGTGAGTACGCCAGCTATACGCAGTATTTT
CDR3aa: CASSEYASYTQYF
j_gene: TRBJ2-3
abundance: NA
v_gene: TRBV10-2
d_gene: NA

CDR3nt: TGTGCCAGCAGCCAAGACACGGCTAGCGGGAGCTACAATGAGCAGTTCTTC
CDR3aa: CASSQDTASGSYNEQFF
j_gene: TRBJ2-1
abundance: NA
v_gene: TRBV4-2
d_gene: TRBD2

CDR3nt: TGTGCCAGCCGTCCAGGAACCCTCGGCGGCGAGCAGTACTTC
CDR3aa: CASRPGTLGGEQYF
j_gene: TRBJ2-7
abundance: NA
v_gene: TRBV6-5
d_gene: NA

CDR3nt: TGTGCCAGCAGAACCAACACAGATACGCAGTATTTT
CDR3aa: CASRTNTDTQYF
j_gene: TRBJ2-3
abundance: NA
v_gene: TRBV7-2
d_gene: NA

CDR3nt: TGTGCCAGCTCACCGGGACGCTCGAAGAACACTGAAGCTTTCTTT
CDR3aa: CASSPGRSKNTEAFF
j_gene: TRBJ1-1
abundance: NA
v_gene: TRBV18
d_gene: NA

CDR3nt: TGCGCCAGCAGCCTGCCTCGGGGGGGTATGAACACTGAAGCTTTCTTT
CDR3aa: CASSLPRGGMNTEAFF
j_gene: TRBJ1-1
abundance: NA
v_gene: TRBV5-1
d_gene: NA

CDR3nt: TGTGCCAGCAGTGGCCAGCGGGGGGAGGTCTCGTACCAAGAGACCCAGTACTTC
CDR3aa: CASSGQRGEVSYQETQYF
j_gene: TRBJ2-5
abundance: NA
v_gene: TRBV28
d_gene: TRBD2

CDR3nt: TGTGCCAGCACGGAATACAATGAGCAGTTCTTC
CDR3aa: CASTEYNEQFF
j_gene: TRBJ2-1
abundance: few
v_gene: TRBV2
d_gene: NA

CDR3nt: TGTGCCAGCAGTTACCGACAGGGGGCCAGTGGCTACACCTTC
CDR3aa: CASSYRQGASGYTF
j_gene: TRBJ1-2
abundance: NA
v_gene: TRBV6-6
d_gene: TRBD1

CDR3nt: TGTGCCTGGAGTGCTACGACAGGGGGAGATTCACCCCTCCACTTT
CDR3aa: CAWSATTGGDSPLHF
j_gene: TRBJ1-6
abundance: NA
v_gene: TRBV30
d_gene: TRBD1

CDR3nt: TGTGCCAGCAGCTCCCTCCCTAGCGGGAGGGAGAGCACAGATACGCAGTATTTT
CDR3aa: CASSSLPSGRESTDTQYF
j_gene: TRBJ2-3
abundance: NA
v_gene: TRBV5-4
d_gene: TRBD2

CDR3nt: TGTGCCAGCAGCTTAAGTGGGGGGACGGTAACTTTCTTGAACACTGAAGCTTTCTTT
CDR3aa: CASSLSGGTVTFLNTEAFF
j_gene: TRBJ1-1
abundance: NA
v_gene: TRBV7-2
d_gene: NA

CDR3nt: TGTGCCAGCAATCTAGGACTAGCGGGACAAAATGAGCAGTTCTTC
CDR3aa: CASNLGLAGQNEQFF
j_gene: TRBJ2-1
abundance: NA
v_gene: TRBV6-5
d_gene: TRBD2

CDR3nt: TGCGCCAGCAGCCAAGATCAGGCTAGCGGGAGGACCGGGGAGCTGTTTTTT
CDR3aa: CASSQDQASGRTGELFF
j_gene: TRBJ2-2
abundance: NA
v_gene: TRBV4-3
d_gene: TRBD2

CDR3nt: TGTGCCAGCAGCAGGGGGGCCACGACGATCCACACTGAAGCTTTCTTT
CDR3aa: CASSRGATTIHTEAFF
j_gene: TRBJ1-1
abundance: NA
v_gene: TRBV11-2
d_gene: NA

CDR3nt: TGCGCCAGCAGACCTACAGGGGGTCGAAATCAGCCCCAGCATTTT
CDR3aa: CASRPTGGRNQPQHF
j_gene: TRBJ1-5
abundance: NA
v_gene: TRBV5-1
d_gene: TRBD1

CDR3nt: TGCGCCAGCAGCTTGGCGGGGGGGAGGACAGATACGCAGTATTTT
CDR3aa: CASSLAGGRTDTQYF
j_gene: TRBJ2-3
abundance: once
v_gene: TRBV5-1
d_gene: TRBD2

CDR3nt: TGTGTTACGAGGACTAGCGGGAGCTACGAGCAGTACTTC
CDR3aa: CVTRTSGSYEQYF
j_gene: TRBJ2-7
abundance: NA
v_gene: TRBV27
d_gene: TRBD2

CDR3nt: TGTGCCAGCAGCGCCGGGACAGGGTCCTACTATGGCTACACCTTC
CDR3aa: CASSAGTGSYYGYTF
j_gene: TRBJ1-2
abundance: NA
v_gene: TRBV9
d_gene: TRBD1

CDR3nt: TGTGCCCCCAGGCTAGCAAATTACAATGAGCAGTTCTTC
CDR3aa: CAPRLANYNEQFF
j_gene: TRBJ2-1
abundance: NA
v_gene: TRBV2
d_gene: NA

CDR3nt: TGTGCCTGGACTAGGACAGGGGAAGCTTTCTTT
CDR3aa: CAWTRTGEAFF
j_gene: TRBJ1-1
abundance: NA
v_gene: TRBV30
d_gene: TRBD1

CDR3nt: TGTGCCAGCGATGACTCTGGGGCCAACGTCCTGACTTTC
CDR3aa: CASDDSGANVLTF
j_gene: TRBJ2-6
abundance: NA
v_gene: TRBV6-6
d_gene: NA

CDR3nt: TGTGCCAGCAGCTCGGGCAGGGGTAACGAAAAACTGTTTTTT
CDR3aa: CASSSGRGNEKLFF
j_gene: TRBJ1-4
abundance: NA
v_gene: TRBV7-9
d_gene: NA

CDR3nt: TGCGCCAGCAGCTTGACCAACCCCACAGGCTTTTACCCTGGAAACACCATATATTTT
CDR3aa: CASSLTNPTGFYPGNTIYF
j_gene: TRBJ1-3
abundance: NA
v_gene: TRBV5-1
d_gene: NA

CDR3nt: TGTGCCAGCTCACCGTCCCTAGCGGAGTTTAGCACAGATACGCAGTATTTT
CDR3aa: CASSPSLAEFSTDTQYF
j_gene: TRBJ2-3
abundance: NA
v_gene: TRBV18
d_gene: TRBD2

CDR3nt: TGTGCCAGCAAACTCAACACCGAATACGAGCAGTACTTC
CDR3aa: CASKLNTEYEQYF
j_gene: TRBJ2-7
abundance: NA
v_gene: TRBV28
d_gene: NA

CDR3nt: TGCGCCAGCAGCTTGGGCAGCCCCTACAGTGGTGAGCAGTTCTTC
CDR3aa: CASSLGSPYSGEQFF
j_gene: TRBJ2-1
abundance: NA
v_gene: TRBV5-1
d_gene: NA

CDR3nt: TGTGCCAGCAGGGCAACTACATGGCCCCAGCATTTT
CDR3aa: CASRATTWPQHF
j_gene: TRBJ1-5
abundance: NA
v_gene: TRBV28
d_gene: NA

CDR3nt: TGTGCCAGCAGCTCTTACAGGGTCTCTAGCAATCAGCCCCAGCATTTT
CDR3aa: CASSSYRVSSNQPQHF
j_gene: TRBJ1-5
abundance: NA
v_gene: TRBV7-6
d_gene: NA

CDR3nt: TGCGCCAGCAGCTTACTAGCGGGAGAAGTGGATGAGCAGTTCTTC
CDR3aa: CASSLLAGEVDEQFF
j_gene: TRBJ2-1
abundance: NA
v_gene: TRBV5-1
d_gene: TRBD2

CDR3nt: TGTGCCATCAGTGTTTCGGGAAATAACTATGGCTACACCTTC
CDR3aa: CAISVSGNNYGYTF
j_gene: TRBJ1-2
abundance: few
v_gene: TRBV10-3
d_gene: NA

CDR3nt: TGTGCCAGCGTCCAGGGGAACACTGAAGCTTTCTTT
CDR3aa: CASVQGNTEAFF
j_gene: TRBJ1-1
abundance: few
v_gene: TRBV28
d_gene: NA

CDR3nt: TGTGCCACCAGCAGAGGGACTAGCGATACCTACGAGCAGTACTTC
CDR3aa: CATSRGTSDTYEQYF
j_gene: TRBJ2-7
abundance: NA
v_gene: TRBV15
d_gene: TRBD2

CDR3nt: TGTGCCAGCAGCAAGGCCTCTGGGGCCAACGTCCTGACTTTC
CDR3aa: CASSKASGANVLTF
j_gene: TRBJ2-6
abundance: NA
v_gene: TRBV28
d_gene: NA

CDR3nt: TGTGCCAGCAGTTTTCTCCTAGCGACACTCAGCTACGAGCAGTACTTC
CDR3aa: CASSFLLATLSYEQYF
j_gene: TRBJ2-7
abundance: few
v_gene: TRBV28
d_gene: NA

CDR3nt: TGTGCCAGCAGCCCGCGGACAGGGAGCACTGAAGCTTTCTTT
CDR3aa: CASSPRTGSTEAFF
j_gene: TRBJ1-1
abundance: NA
v_gene: TRBV7-3
d_gene: TRBD1

CDR3nt: TGCGCCAGCAGCTTGGTCTCGATAACCGGGGCCAACGTCCTGACTTTC
CDR3aa: CASSLVSITGANVLTF
j_gene: TRBJ2-6
abundance: NA
v_gene: TRBV5-1
d_gene: NA

CDR3nt: TGTGCCAGCTCACCCAAAACAGGGGGCGTCTCTAACACCGGGGAGCTGTTTTTT
CDR3aa: CASSPKTGGVSNTGELFF
j_gene: TRBJ2-2
abundance: NA
v_gene: TRBV18
d_gene: TRBD1

CDR3nt: TGTGCCAGCAGTTTAGGGCAGACAAATGAAAAACTGTTTTTT
CDR3aa: CASSLGQTNEKLFF
j_gene: TRBJ1-4
abundance: NA
v_gene: TRBV28
d_gene: NA

CDR3nt: TGTGCCAGCAGCTTCCGGGAGCTACTAGCCAAAAACATTCAGTACTTC
CDR3aa: CASSFRELLAKNIQYF
j_gene: TRBJ2-4
abundance: NA
v_gene: TRBV11-3
d_gene: NA

CDR3nt: TGTGCCAGCAGCCCCCGCGGGGCGGGAGTACTCACAGATACGCAGTATTTT
CDR3aa: CASSPRGAGVLTDTQYF
j_gene: TRBJ2-3
abundance: NA
v_gene: TRBV7-9
d_gene: TRBD2

CDR3nt: TGCAGCGTTGAAGGTCTGGGAATATCGGGAAACTACGAGCAGTACTTC
CDR3aa: CSVEGLGISGNYEQYF
j_gene: TRBJ2-7
abundance: NA
v_gene: TRBV29-1
d_gene: NA

CDR3nt: TGCGCCAGCAGTGAGGACAGATCGTCTGGCTACACCTTC
CDR3aa: CASSEDRSSGYTF
j_gene: TRBJ1-2
abundance: NA
v_gene: TRBV10-1
d_gene: NA